One T cell receptor beta chain is described in this entry. The antigen is undetermined. The data originate from a study of CD8+CD57+ T cells in acquired aplastic anemia. Study summary: Each DNA sample taken from sorted CD4+ and CD8+ cells came to about 3 ug on average. Healthy donor CD4+ samples were sequenced to a depth that averaged about 10.8 million reads. Study findings and constraints: Sharing between patients and controls was observed for some 27 CD8+ CDR3 sequences. Patients and controls had CD8+ Simpson's diversity values that were not significantly distinct.

Using genomic DNA as the template, TCR beta VDJ and CDR3 profiling was carried out. TCRdb itself ran the reads through MiXCR, one entry per CDR3 protein. The sample includes 90,000 to 130,000 distinct CDR3 sequences, approximately 49% seen only once; the top ten take about 32%. V trimming: 7 bases; J trimming: 3 bases; junction bases outside the gene matches: 5. The germline V gene has CDR1 SGDLS and CDR2 YYNGEE. This CDR3 is 13 amino acids long. The source is a human donor in good health, serving as a control. J is TRBJ1-2 and V is TRBV9, with 8 nucleotides matching TRBD1. Material: sorted CD4+, CD8+, or CD8+CD57+ T cells (not recorded which) from PBMCs. The CDR3 sequence: CASGQGAHYGYTF. The CDR3 bases are TGTGCCAGCGGTCAGGGGGCCCACTATGGCTACACCTTC.